This T cell receptor beta chain was captured by sequencing in a study of T cells in Graves' hyperthyroidism and ophthalmopathy. Enrolled ophthalmopathy patients presented with a Clinical Activity Score of at least 3, a NOSPECS grade of at least 4, and disease duration under 3 months. Regions amplified from RNA transcripts were the TCR beta CDR3 regions. The HTBI set primed first-round TCR CDR3 RT-PCR. MiXCR was run by TCRdb on the multiplex PCR reads, yielding one entry per CDR3 protein. This sample yields roughly 500,000 distinct CDR3 sequences, of which about 20% are seen a single time; approximately 49% belongs to the top ten. This clonotype was counted ten times or more. CDR3 length: 13 residues. V was pared by 5 bases and J by 6 bases, with 5 bases of the junction left unmatched. In germline, CDR1 is SGHTA, CDR2 FQGTGA.

The chain is built from TRBV7-3 and TRBJ1-2; 8 nucleotides align to TRBD1. The sequenced material came from blood. This clonotype originated in a woman in her seventies with Graves' ophthalmopathy. CDR3 sequence: CASSDTGGNGYTF. Written as DNA, the CDR3 is TGTGCCAGCAGCGACACAGGGGGGAATGGCTACACCTTC.